This TCR beta chain was found in a study of OX40 agonist ivuxolimab in advanced cancers. Overall study context: Patients with hepatocellular carcinoma, melanoma, renal cell or head and neck cancer made up the dose-escalation patients. Partial responses were achieved by three patients, one with hepatocellular carcinoma and two with cutaneous melanoma. Study outcomes and limitations: Circulating CD4+ and CD8+ T cells showed clonal expansion by week 6 at 0.1 to 3.0 mg/kg.

About this clone itself: Its antigen is undetermined.

Some clones are missing from TCRdb's copy, which holds only in-frame ones; the method was immunoSEQ multiplex PCR. The sample shows around 70,000 clones, about 85% of them seen only once. Patients were ineligible given autoimmune disease history or systemic immunosuppression. The CDR3 spans 14 residues. J was trimmed by 3 bases and V by 6 bases; bases with no gene match: 7. Germline V lookup: CDR1 MDHEN, CDR2 SYDVKM. The specimen comprised CD4+ or CD8+ T cells sorted from blood, sampled in a trial of the OX40 agonist ivuxolimab. This chain uses TRBV28 with TRBJ2-7, with TRBD1 matching 8 bases. This receptor was obtained from an adult with an advanced solid tumor such as melanoma, head and neck, liver or kidney cancer. The CDR3 protein is CASRPGQELYEQYF. The CDR3 bases are TGTGCCAGCAGACCGGGACAGGAACTCTACGAGCAGTACTTC.